The rows below give T cell receptor beta chains drawn from one sample of a study of cytomegalovirus exposure and HLA in healthy donors. Libraries were prepared by immunoSEQ multiplex PCR; TCRdb keeps only in-frame clonotypes and omits some of them. The sample comprises almost 80,000 clones, 65% to 70% of which are singletons, and 6.9% rests with the top ten. The sample consisted of PBMCs. These receptors were taken from a woman aged 45-65 years in good health and CMV-seropositive. The CDR3 runs from the conserved cysteine through the conserved F or W. A D gene is named only where the DNA matches it firmly. Size values are once, few and many counts, or a class for expanded clones, and some rows have none.

TRBJ1-4 | TRBV5-5 | . | . | CASSWLGGGWEEKLFF | TGTGCCAGCAGCTGGCTGGGCGGGGGCTGGGAAGAAAAACTGTTTTTT
TRBJ1-1 | TRBV7-2 | few | . | CASSTERGFRGNTEAFF | TGTGCCAGCAGCACCGAGAGGGGGTTTCGTGGGAACACTGAAGCTTTCTTT
TRBJ1-2 | TRBV25-1 | few | TRBD1 | CASSELGGQGYYGYTF | TGTGCCAGCAGTGAATTAGGGGGACAGGGGTACTATGGCTACACCTTC
TRBJ2-7 | TRBV5-1 | . | TRBD2 | CASSPGGGDAEQYF | TGCGCCAGCAGCCCCGGCGGGGGGGACGCCGAGCAGTACTTC
TRBJ1-2 | TRBV30 | . | . | CASPANSYGYTF | TGTGCCTCCCCTGCGAACAGCTATGGCTACACCTTC
TRBJ1-2 | TRBV5-6 | few | . | CASSLALGQNYGYTF | TGTGCCAGCAGCTTGGCCCTCGGACAAAACTATGGCTACACCTTC
TRBJ1-5 | TRBV18 | . | TRBD1 | CASSPAQGPNQPQHF | TGTGCCAGCTCCCCCGCACAGGGGCCCAATCAGCCCCAGCATTTT
TRBJ2-3 | TRBV11-2 | few | TRBD2 | CASSFGGGIRDTQYF | TGTGCCAGCAGCTTTGGCGGGGGTATTCGAGATACGCAGTATTTT
TRBJ1-6 | TRBV4-1 | . | TRBD1 | CASSPRDSYNSPLHF | TGCGCCAGCAGCCCGCGGGACAGTTATAATTCACCCCTCCACTTT
TRBJ2-1 | TRBV9 | . | TRBD2 | CASSQTSGTYNEQFF | TGTGCCAGCAGCCAGACTAGCGGGACGTACAATGAGCAGTTCTTC
TRBJ2-7 | TRBV27 | . | TRBD1 | CASSYGTGDYEQYF | TGTGCCAGCAGTTACGGGACAGGGGACTACGAGCAGTACTTC
TRBJ1-1 | TRBV7-6 | . | TRBD1 | CASSRDRGNTEAFF | TGTGCCAGCAGCCGGGACAGGGGGAACACTGAAGCTTTCTTT
TRBJ1-4 | TRBV5-6 | . | TRBD1 | CASSGRQGGTNEKLFF | TGTGCCAGCAGCGGGCGTCAGGGGGGAACTAATGAAAAACTGTTTTTT
TRBJ2-1 | TRBV11-2 | . | . | CASSILAGQQFGEQFF | TGTGCCAGCAGTATTTTAGCGGGACAGCAATTCGGGGAGCAGTTCTTC
TRBJ2-2 | TRBV28 | . | . | CASLDSNTGELFF | TGTGCCAGCCTTGACAGTAACACCGGGGAGCTGTTTTTT
TRBJ2-1 | TRBV27 | few | TRBD2 | CASSPNSGGPNEQFF | TGTGCCAGCAGTCCAAATAGCGGGGGGCCCAATGAGCAGTTCTTC
TRBJ1-1 | TRBV6-1 | . | . | CASSEAQQEAFF | TGTGCCAGCAGTGAAGCGCAACAGGAAGCTTTCTTT
TRBJ2-5 | TRBV11-2 | . | TRBD1 | CASSPSQGAGETQYF | TGTGCCAGCAGCCCTTCCCAGGGGGCCGGAGAGACCCAGTACTTC
TRBJ1-2 | TRBV9 | . | TRBD1 | CASSARDSYYGYTF | TGTGCCAGCAGCGCCCGGGACAGTTACTATGGCTACACCTTC
TRBJ1-2 | TRBV4-2 | . | TRBD1 | CASSQDLQGQGGYGYTF | TGTGCCAGCAGCCAAGATCTACAGGGACAGGGGGGCTATGGCTACACCTTC
TRBJ2-1 | TRBV5-1 | . | TRBD2 | CASSLGTSGDEQFF | TGCGCCAGCAGCCTCGGGACTAGCGGCGATGAGCAGTTCTTC
TRBJ2-2 | TRBV19 | . | . | CASTLMSGDTGELFF | TGTGCCAGTACCCTCATGAGCGGAGACACCGGGGAGCTGTTTTTT
TRBJ1-2 | TRBV19 | . | TRBD1 | CASSLRDRGSGYTF | TGTGCCAGTAGTCTACGGGACAGGGGGTCTGGCTACACCTTC
TRBJ2-1 | TRBV27 | few | TRBD2 | CASSPGTSGGDNEQFF | TGTGCCAGCAGTCCGGGAACTAGCGGGGGGGACAATGAGCAGTTCTTC
TRBJ1-1 | TRBV18 | . | . | CASSPGTRGGMAFF | TGTGCCAGCTCCCCCGGGACGCGAGGGGGAATGGCTTTCTTT
TRBJ2-3 | TRBV10-1 | . | . | CASSPGGSTDTQYF | TGCGCCAGCAGTCCCGGGGGAAGCACAGATACGCAGTATTTT
TRBJ2-3 | TRBV9 | . | TRBD2 | CASSPLGGGTTDTQYF | TGTGCCAGCAGCCCCCTCGGGGGGGGCACCACAGATACGCAGTATTTT
TRBJ1-1 | TRBV2 | . | . | CATNPSRGGTEAFF | TGTGCCACCAATCCAAGCCGGGGGGGGACTGAAGCTTTCTTT
TRBJ2-1 | TRBV4-1 | . | TRBD2 | CASSQLSGNEQFF | TGCGCCAGCAGCCAACTTAGCGGGAATGAGCAGTTCTTC
TRBJ2-3 | TRBV6-4 | . | TRBD2 | CASSTSGGTDTQYF | TGTGCCAGCAGTACTAGCGGGGGTACAGATACGCAGTATTTT
TRBJ2-5 | TRBV10-1 | . | TRBD2 | CASSRSGETQYF | TGCGCCAGCAGTCGTAGCGGGGAGACCCAGTACTTC
TRBJ1-4 | TRBV7-9 | . | . | CASSQDRNNEKLFF | TGTGCCAGCAGCCAGGACAGAAATAATGAAAAACTGTTTTTT
TRBJ1-5 | TRBV7-9 | . | . | CASSPAYHDQPQHF | TGTGCCAGCAGCCCCGCCTATCACGATCAGCCCCAGCATTTT
TRBJ1-1 | TRBV5-5 | . | . | CASSQIPPGMNTEAFF | TGTGCCAGCAGCCAAATTCCCCCAGGCATGAACACTGAAGCTTTCTTT
TRBJ1-1 | TRBV11-3 | . | . | CASSLDDTEAFF | TGTGCCAGCAGCTTAGACGACACTGAAGCTTTCTTT
TRBJ1-5 | TRBV7-8 | few | TRBD1 | CASSLGTGGVRSNQPQHF | TGTGCCAGCAGCTTAGGGACAGGGGGCGTTCGAAGCAATCAGCCCCAGCATTTT
TRBJ1-5 | TRBV19 | . | TRBD1 | CASSPTGRSSNQPQHF | TGTGCCAGTAGCCCGACAGGGAGATCTAGCAATCAGCCCCAGCATTTT
TRBJ1-1 | TRBV7-9 | . | TRBD1 | CSSSLISRGRGTEAFF | TGTTCCAGCAGCTTAATATCCAGGGGGCGGGGCACTGAAGCTTTCTTT
TRBJ2-5 | TRBV19 | . | . | CASTWGDGETQYF | TGTGCCAGTACATGGGGGGATGGAGAGACCCAGTACTTC
TRBJ2-1 | TRBV11-2 | . | . | CASSPWQGLSNEQFF | TGTGCCAGCAGCCCCTGGCAGGGTCTCTCCAATGAGCAGTTCTTC
TRBJ2-3 | TRBV5-1 | few | TRBD2 | CASRLAVTSTDTQYF | TGCGCCAGCCGGCTAGCGGTTACTAGCACAGATACGCAGTATTTT
TRBJ2-5 | TRBV2 | . | . | CASSLRGIQETQYF | TGTGCCAGCAGTCTCCGAGGAATACAAGAGACCCAGTACTTC
TRBJ1-1 | TRBV29-1 | . | . | CSVRQALNTEAFF | TGCAGCGTCCGACAGGCACTGAACACTGAAGCTTTCTTT
TRBJ1-1 | TRBV5-1 | . | . | CASSLAFGGKNTEAFF | TGCGCCAGCAGCTTGGCCTTCGGGGGAAAGAACACTGAAGCTTTCTTT
TRBJ1-1 | TRBV11-3 | few | . | CASSRTANTEAFF | TGTGCCAGCAGCCGGACAGCGAACACTGAAGCTTTCTTT
TRBJ1-6 | TRBV7-8 | . | . | CASSLGAGPNSPLHF | TGTGCCAGCAGCTTAGGCGCAGGGCCCAATTCACCCCTCCACTTT
TRBJ1-6 | TRBV6-6 | few | TRBD1 | CASSEPGQGPPLHF | TGTGCCAGCAGCGAGCCGGGACAGGGCCCACCCCTCCACTTT
TRBJ1-2 | TRBV18 | . | . | CASSPPAGRRANYGYTF | TGTGCCAGCTCACCACCGGCGGGAAGGCGTGCTAACTATGGCTACACCTTC